Below, 2 T cell receptor beta chains from the same sample are listed, as sequenced in a study of control samples from healthy donors and cancer patients. The repertoire was sequenced with immunoSEQ multiplex PCR; TCRdb's copy has only in-frame clones and lacks some. The sample includes approximately 97,000 clones, around 88% seen only once; the top ten take roughly 15%. The source material was blood. Every receptor here comes from a man aged 25-45 years in good health.

CDR3 region: CATSRQGAPYEQYF. CDR3 coding DNA: TGTGCCACCTCGAGACAGGGGGCCCCCTACGAGCAGTACTTC. The chain employs TRBV2 and TRBJ2-7, with 10 bases aligning to TRBD1. Trimming removed 10 bases from V and 2 bases from J; junction bases left unmatched: 8. This CDR3 region has 14 residues. In germline, CDR1 is SNHLY, CDR2 FYNNEI.

The chain couples TRBV3-1 (or the pseudogene TRBV3-2) to TRBJ1-5, with no clear D. This CDR3 region has 12 residues. Deletions cut 0 bases from V and 6 bases from J, with 3 bases between. Germline V gives CDR1 LGHDT, CDR2 YNNKEL (reference sequence). The CDR3, as DNA: TGTGCCAGCAGCCAAGAGGGTCAGCCCCAGCATTTT. Protein: CASSQEGQPQHF.